This entry features one T cell receptor (beta chain) sequence. The sample comes from a study of blood T cell repertoires in COVID-19. CDR1 is SQVTM and CDR2 is ANQGSEA in the germline V gene. The CDR3 has 13 amino acids. Per the authors' pipeline: Amplification of reference gene primers provided the estimated nucleated cell counts. Sequencing used immunoSEQ multiplex PCR; TCRdb keeps in-frame clones, though not all of them. The DNA gave D and trimming, while V, J and clone size come from that table. Among 360,000 or so clones listed, approximately 89% were seen once. Sequencing was done on a sample of PBMCs or T cells enriched from blood (not recorded which). This receptor was obtained from a woman in her twenties or thirties who had recovered from COVID-19. The J gene is TRBJ1-2, the V gene TRBV29-1; D ambiguous. The CDR3 nucleotides read TGCAGGGCCGGGGTTTCCCCCAACTATGGCTACACCTTC. This sequence encodes CRAGVSPNYGYTF.